A single sample is the source of the 6 T cell receptor beta chains below, sequenced in a study of shared clonotypes between healthy human individuals. Repertoires were generated with immunoSEQ multiplex PCR, while TCRdb's copy carries only in-frame clones and drops some. The table records millions of clones, roughly 95% of them present only once. The sequenced sample was naive CD4+ T cells sorted from blood. Described subset: CD45RA+ positively selected. These receptors all come from a man aged 18 to 29 in good health.

The chain is built from TRBV30 and TRBJ1-1; D ambiguous. Germline V gene lookup returns CDR1 GTSNPN and CDR2 SVGIG (reference sequence). The CDR3 has 15 amino acids. V lost 2 bases and J lost 1, with 14 bases in between. The CDR3 region is CAWSSRPPWNTEAFF. CDR3 DNA: TGTGCCTGGAGTAGCCGACCGCCTTGGAACACTGAAGCTTTCTTT.

This chain uses TRBV2 with TRBJ2-3; TRBD1 is a possible D gene (6 bases). The germline V and J ends were trimmed by 6 bases and 4 bases, with 20 bases remaining between them. This CDR3 has 16 residues. CDR1 and CDR2 from the germline V gene are SNHLY and FYNNEI. The CDR3 spells CASSREGGSLPDTQYF. The CDR3 DNA sequence: TGTGCCAGCAGCCGAGAAGGGGGAAGTCTCCCAGATACGCAGTATTTT.

This CDR3 reads CASRSGGKYEQYF. The DNA for the CDR3 is TGTGCCAGCAGGTCGGGGGGTAAATACGAGCAGTACTTC. The chain recombines TRBV28 with TRBJ2-7; 7 positions agree with TRBD2. Germline CDR1 and CDR2: MDHEN and SYDVKM. This CDR3 contains 13 residues. The junction had 6 bases not matched to a gene; V was cut back by 6 bases and J by 4 bases.

The J gene is TRBJ2-1, the V gene TRBV5-1, with 7 bases aligning to TRBD2. Germline CDR1 SGHRS, CDR2 YFSETQ. The CDR3 sequence is 16 residues long. Trimming cost V 2 bases and J 0 bases; bases outside gene matches: 5. As DNA, the CDR3 is TGCGCCAGCAGCTTTACTAGCGCCCGCTCCTACAATGAGCAGTTCTTC. Translating it yields CASSFTSARSYNEQFF.

The rearrangement links TRBV2 to TRBJ2-3, with TRBD1 identical over 9 bases. Germline V lookup: CDR1 SNHLY, CDR2 FYNNEI. This CDR3 has 15 amino acids. Trimming removed 8 bases from V and 7 bases from J; junction bases left unmatched: 13. The CDR3 sequence: CASLPQGAPPNTQYF. The CDR3 DNA reads TGTGCCAGCCTCCCACAGGGGGCCCCCCCCAATACGCAGTATTTT.

CDR3 nucleotides: TGTGCCACCAGCAGAAGACCGGGACTAGCGAACTCCTACGAGCAGTACTTC. Its protein product is CATSRRPGLANSYEQYF. The chain couples TRBV15 to TRBJ2-7, with 10 bases lining up with TRBD2. CDR3 size: 17 residues. Germline V gene sequence: CDR1 LNHNV, CDR2 YYDKDF (reference sequence). V shed 2 bases, J shed 0 bases, and the junction held 7 bases outside the gene matches.